This T cell receptor beta chain originates from a study of shared clonotypes between healthy human individuals (dated by TCRdb to about 2020). Turning to the overall study: Three men and a couple of women, aged 18 to 49 years, made up the cohort. For each donor, three plates each were used for CD4 naive and CD4 memory, two plates were used for CD8 naive, and one plate was used for CD8 memory. Leukapheresis yielded between about 0.9 and 9 billion PBMCs per donor. To increase sequencing depth and limit assay-specific biases, TCR repertoire library preparation and sequencing were carried out by different laboratories using diverse techniques. To estimate repertoire size and how much clonotype sharing occurs between individuals, the study deeply sequenced the blood TCR repertoires of roughly 5 healthy adults. Beyond this particular receptor, the publication reports: About 5% of naive CD4, 3.5% of naive CD8, approximately 2.2% of memory CD4, and 0.4% of memory CD8 clonotypes were shared across a few donors. Compared with non-shared clonotypes, the clonotypes found in all four sorted-subset donors had higher generation probabilities. Even with the large sequencing depth, rarefaction of the sorted-subset datasets indicated that sequencing was incomplete. The genetic and exposure-history diversity represented was limited by the small number of donors. Pairwise subsampling indicated that sequencing depth was expected to affect the degree of clonotype sharing among donors. Only blood was sampled, and tissue TCR repertoires likely differ from those in blood. Naive subsets generally had larger estimated clonotype richness than memory subsets did.

Remarks on this clone: The antigen it binds to is not known. Per-base qualities were not stored, and no clone one base away is much larger.

Trimming leaves V shorter by 4 bases and J shorter by 0 bases, with the junction holding 5 bases beyond the gene matches. Looking up the germline V gene yields CDR1 SGHVS and CDR2 FNYEAQ. From cysteine to phenylalanine, the CDR3 is 15 amino acids long. Of the read, only the CDR3 DNA is kept; its 45 bases are in frame from base 1. Healthy HIV-negative adults with no recently reported acute infections or vaccinations were included as donors. All donors were Caucasian adults living in Nashville, Tennessee, USA. CD4+ T cells were enriched by magnetic negative selection; naive cells were then positively selected on CD45RA, and the negative fraction formed the memory subset. Blood was obtained by leukapheresis, after which PBMCs were separated by Ficoll-Histopaque density gradient centrifugation and cryopreserved in liquid nitrogen vapor phase. Analytical flow cytometry was used to check the purity and quantity of every magnetically sorted T cell population. Each sorted fraction had its genomic DNA isolated and then quantified by UV absorbance on a Nanodrop 2000c.

TCR CDR3 regions were amplified from genomic DNA by multiplex PCR using the deep immunoSEQ assay. Extracted genomic DNA from each cell subset was distributed evenly across all wells of several immunoSEQ 96-well plates, and each plate was treated as a replicate. For sorted subsets, 200 to 250 ng genomic DNA, equal to tens of thousands of T cell genomes, was loaded into each replicate PCR. Purified libraries were measured with a Qubit 3.0 fluorometer, size-checked on a Bioanalyzer 2100, and measured again with the KAPA Library Quantification kit. A separate single-read 150-cycle Illumina NextSeq 550 flow cell was used to sequence each immunoSEQ 96-well plate. In the original analysis: Because the immunoSEQ output held only junctional sequences and lacked quality scores, the filtering could not match the filtering applied to full-length reads. Sequences were annotated with PyIR, a Python wrapper for IgBLAST v1.9, using IMGT germline references to assign V/J genes and CDR3. Reads were filtered out if the reads had weak V/J assignments (E-value above 1e-6), no CDR3, stop codons, out-of-frame junctions, or ambiguous translated residues. V3J clonotypes were defined by identical inferred V gene, J gene, and CDR3 amino acid sequence. Percentage overlap between repertoires was calculated by dividing the number of shared unique clonotypes by the size of the smaller repertoire. Repertoire richness was assessed with RTK rarefaction, the Chao1 estimator, and Recon v2.1 estimates of unobserved clonotypes. Generation probabilities for all TCRbeta clonotypes obtained by the gDNA method from a handful of donors were computed using OLGA. This immuneACCESS table, as held by TCRdb, lists in-frame sequences with V and J called but not all clones. Of the missing ones, under half trace to an unresolved V gene in checked studies; the others have no known cause. V, J and clone size are those of that table, while D and trimming were read from the DNA. Recorded for this sample are around 200,000 clones; approximately 60% of them occurred a single time. Roughly a tenth of the sample is in the top ten clones.

The sequenced sample was memory CD4+ T cells sorted from blood. The sample's cell subset or site label is to be understood as: CD45RA-negative fraction. The TCR was taken from a man aged 30 to 45 in good health. The chain uses TRBV7-6 and TRBJ1-1; TRBD1 fits 7 bases in the junction. The DNA reads TGTGCCAGCAGCTCCCGTCAGGGGGTGAACACTGAAGCTTTCTTT. Translated, this gives CASSSRQGVNTEAFF.